The source of this T cell receptor beta chain is a study of identifying expanded T cells in peripheral blood. The CDR3 has 16 residues. Germline CDR1 reads MNHEY; CDR2 reads SVGAGI. Deletions cut 0 bases from V and 7 bases from J, with 13 bases between. Some clones are missing from TCRdb's copy, which holds only in-frame ones; the method was immunoSEQ multiplex PCR. Altogether about 100,000 clones are present, 88% being singletons, with the ten largest covering 4.5% to 6.5%. Remarks on this clone: Its antigen is still unknown.

Study-level results: Approximately 1.1 clones differed between technical replicates, versus about 15 and 19 over time.

Collection occurred without any documented infections or immune events in donors. This chain connects TRBV6-5 to TRBJ1-6; D gene uncertain. The material sequenced was blood. The receptor was derived from a person aged 18 to 70 in good health. CDR3 in amino acids: CASSYSSGGLNSPLHF. DNA of the CDR3: TGTGCCAGCAGTTACTCGTCCGGAGGGCTGAATTCACCCCTCCACTTT.